This T cell receptor beta chain was profiled in a study of T cell responses to AZD1222 COVID-19 vaccine. About the research overall: Second doses that came at about 4 or about 12 weeks were put together.

CDR1 is SGHAT, CDR2 FQDESV, per germline (reference sequence). The CDR3 totals 15 residues. Trimming stripped 5 bases from V and 8 bases from J, with 19 bases between. The data were produced by immunoSEQ multiplex PCR, yet TCRdb's version contains in-frame clones alone and is incomplete. Of some 200,000 clones in the sample, over 80% were seen once. The chain couples TRBV11-1 to TRBJ1-3; possible D gene TRBD1, 6 bases. The clonotype was recovered from an adult in good health. The material was peripheral blood, obtained on day 0 of AZD1222 vaccination. The CDR3 DNA sequence: TGTGCCAGCAGCCGAACCAGGGGCGTGGACCACACCATATATTTT. This gives the protein CASSRTRGVDHTIYF.